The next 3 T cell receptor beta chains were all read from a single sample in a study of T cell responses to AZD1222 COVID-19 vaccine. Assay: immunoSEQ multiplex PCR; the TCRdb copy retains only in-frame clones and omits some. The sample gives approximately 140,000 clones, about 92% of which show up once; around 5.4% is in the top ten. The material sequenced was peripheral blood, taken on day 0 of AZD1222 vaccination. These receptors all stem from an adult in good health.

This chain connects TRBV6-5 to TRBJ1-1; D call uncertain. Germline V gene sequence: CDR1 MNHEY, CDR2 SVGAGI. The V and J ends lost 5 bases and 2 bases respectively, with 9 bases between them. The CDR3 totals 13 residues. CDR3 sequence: CASSNGANTEAFF. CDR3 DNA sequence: TGTGCCAGCAGTAACGGTGCAAACACTGAAGCTTTCTTT.

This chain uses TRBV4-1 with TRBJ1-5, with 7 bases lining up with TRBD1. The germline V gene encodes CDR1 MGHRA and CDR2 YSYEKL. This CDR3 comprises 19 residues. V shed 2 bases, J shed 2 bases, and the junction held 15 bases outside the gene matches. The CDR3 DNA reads TGCGCCAGCAGCCAACACCAGGGGGACGAGTCTTCTGGCAATCAGCCCCAGCATTTT. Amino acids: CASSQHQGDESSGNQPQHF.

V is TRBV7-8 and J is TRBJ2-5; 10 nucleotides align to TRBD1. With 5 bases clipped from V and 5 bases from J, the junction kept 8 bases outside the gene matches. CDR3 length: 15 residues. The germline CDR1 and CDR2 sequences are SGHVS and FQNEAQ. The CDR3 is CASSPGTGARETQYF. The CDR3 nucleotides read TGTGCCAGCAGCCCGGGGACAGGGGCTCGGGAGACCCAGTACTTC.